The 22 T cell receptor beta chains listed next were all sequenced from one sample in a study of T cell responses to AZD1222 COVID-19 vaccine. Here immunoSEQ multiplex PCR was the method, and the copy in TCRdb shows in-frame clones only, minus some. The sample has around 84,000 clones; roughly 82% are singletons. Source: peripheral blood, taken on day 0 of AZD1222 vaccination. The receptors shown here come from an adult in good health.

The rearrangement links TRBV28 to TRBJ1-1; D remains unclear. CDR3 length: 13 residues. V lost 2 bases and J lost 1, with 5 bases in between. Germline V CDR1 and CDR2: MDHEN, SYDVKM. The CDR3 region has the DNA TGTGCCAGCAGTTTACCCGCGAACACTGAAGCTTTCTTT. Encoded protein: CASSLPANTEAFF.

CDR3 nucleotide sequence: TGTGCCAGCAGTGACAGCAGGAGGGGGGGCCCCTATAATTCACCCCTCCACTTT. Its translation: CASSDSRRGGPYNSPLHF. This rearrangement joins TRBV25-1 to TRBJ1-6, with a possible D match to TRBD1 (6 bases). There are 18 residues in the CDR3. V lost 3 bases, J lost 2 bases, and 17 bases lay in between. CDR1 and CDR2 from the germline V gene are MGHDK and SYGVNS.

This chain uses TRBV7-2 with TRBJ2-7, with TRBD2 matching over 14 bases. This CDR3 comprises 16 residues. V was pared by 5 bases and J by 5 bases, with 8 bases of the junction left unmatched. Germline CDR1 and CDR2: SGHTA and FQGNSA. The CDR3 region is CASSTGLAGVSDEQYF. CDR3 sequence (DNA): TGTGCCAGCAGCACGGGACTAGCGGGAGTTTCGGACGAGCAGTACTTC.

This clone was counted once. CDR3 nucleotides: TGCGCCAGCAGCTTGGGGGGTCCCAGCTCCTACGAGCAGTACTTC. As protein: CASSLGGPSSYEQYF. The chain recombines TRBV5-1 with TRBJ2-7; D is undetermined. Germline loops: CDR1 SGHRS, CDR2 YFSETQ. The V end was cut by 0 bases, the J end by 0 bases, with 10 bases between. CDR3 length equals 15 residues.

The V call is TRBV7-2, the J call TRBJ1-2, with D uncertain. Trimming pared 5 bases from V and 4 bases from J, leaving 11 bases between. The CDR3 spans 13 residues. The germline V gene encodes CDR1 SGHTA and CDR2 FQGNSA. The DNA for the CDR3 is TGTGCCAGCAGCCCGGCGGGCTCCTATGGCTACACCTTC. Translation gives CASSPAGSYGYTF.

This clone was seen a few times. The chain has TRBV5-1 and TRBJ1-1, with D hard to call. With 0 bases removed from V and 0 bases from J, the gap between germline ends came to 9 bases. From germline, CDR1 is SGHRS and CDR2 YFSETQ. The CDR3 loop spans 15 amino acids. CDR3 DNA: TGCGCCAGCAGCTTGGAAGGGTTGATGAACACTGAAGCTTTCTTT. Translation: CASSLEGLMNTEAFF.

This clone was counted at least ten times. CDR3 DNA: TGTGCCAGCATGGAGACAGGCGGTAATTCACCCCTCCACTTT. Translating gives CASMETGGNSPLHF. The V and J genes are TRBV2 and TRBJ1-6; TRBD1 might be the D (6 bases). V lost 7 bases and J lost 6, with 13 bases in between. The CDR3 loop spans 14 amino acids. The germline gives CDR1 SNHLY, CDR2 FYNNEI.

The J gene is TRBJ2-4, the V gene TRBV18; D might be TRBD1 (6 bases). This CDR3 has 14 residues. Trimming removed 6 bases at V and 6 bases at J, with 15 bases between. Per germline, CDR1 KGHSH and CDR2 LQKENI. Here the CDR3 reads CASSPRTDSNIQYF. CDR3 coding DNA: TGTGCCAGCTCTCCGCGGACAGACTCAAACATTCAGTACTTC.

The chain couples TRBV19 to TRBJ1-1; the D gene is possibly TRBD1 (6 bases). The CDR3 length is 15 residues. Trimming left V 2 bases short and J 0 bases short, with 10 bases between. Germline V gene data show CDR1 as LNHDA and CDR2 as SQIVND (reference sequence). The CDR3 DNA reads TGTGCCAGTAGTATACGAGGACAGTTGAACACTGAAGCTTTCTTT. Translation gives CASSIRGQLNTEAFF.

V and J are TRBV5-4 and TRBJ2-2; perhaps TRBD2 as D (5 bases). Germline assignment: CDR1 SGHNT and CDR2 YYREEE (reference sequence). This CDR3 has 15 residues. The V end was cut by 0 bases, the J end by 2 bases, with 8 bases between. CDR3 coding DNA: TGTGCCAGCAGCTTGGGAGCGGAAAACACCGGGGAGCTGTTTTTT. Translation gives CASSLGAENTGELFF. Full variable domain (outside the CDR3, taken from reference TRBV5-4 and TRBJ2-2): ETGVTQSPTHLIKTRGQQVTLRCSSQSGHNTVSWYQQALGQGPQFIFQYYREEENGRGNFPPRFSGLQFPNYSSELNVNALELDDSALYLCASSLGAENTGELFFGEGSRLTVL.

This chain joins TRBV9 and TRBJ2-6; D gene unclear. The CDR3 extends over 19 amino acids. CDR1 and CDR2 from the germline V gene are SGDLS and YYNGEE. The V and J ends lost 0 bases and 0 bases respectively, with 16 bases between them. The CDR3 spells CASSVGPFPGSSGANVLTF. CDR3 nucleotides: TGTGCCAGCAGCGTAGGGCCGTTTCCTGGCTCCTCTGGGGCCAACGTCCTGACTTTC. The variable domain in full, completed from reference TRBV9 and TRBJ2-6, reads DSGVTQTPKHLITATGQRVTLRCSPRSGDLSVYWYQQSLDQGLQFLIQYYNGEERAKGNILERFSAQQFPDLHSELNLSSLELGDSALYFCASSVGPFPGSSGANVLTFGAGSRLTVL.

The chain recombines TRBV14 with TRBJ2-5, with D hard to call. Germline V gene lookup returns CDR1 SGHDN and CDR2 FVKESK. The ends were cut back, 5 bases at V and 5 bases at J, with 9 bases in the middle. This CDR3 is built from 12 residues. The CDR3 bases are TGTGCCAGCAGCGCGAGCTGGGAGACCCAGTACTTC. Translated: CASSASWETQYF.

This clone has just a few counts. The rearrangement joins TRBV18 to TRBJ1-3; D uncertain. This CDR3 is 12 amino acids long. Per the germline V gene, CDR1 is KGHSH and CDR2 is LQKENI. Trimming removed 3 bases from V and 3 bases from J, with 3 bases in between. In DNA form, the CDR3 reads TGTGCCAGCTCACCGGGTGGAAACACCATATATTTT. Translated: CASSPGGNTIYF.

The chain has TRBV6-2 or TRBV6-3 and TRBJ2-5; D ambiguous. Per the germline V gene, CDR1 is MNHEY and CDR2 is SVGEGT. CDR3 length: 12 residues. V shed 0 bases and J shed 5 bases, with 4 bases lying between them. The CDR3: CASSYSGETQYF. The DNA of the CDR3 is TGTGCCAGCAGTTACTCTGGGGAGACCCAGTACTTC.

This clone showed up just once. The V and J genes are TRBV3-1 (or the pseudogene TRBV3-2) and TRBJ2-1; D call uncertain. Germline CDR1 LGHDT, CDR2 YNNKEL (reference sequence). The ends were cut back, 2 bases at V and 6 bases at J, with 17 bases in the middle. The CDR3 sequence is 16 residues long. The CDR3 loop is CASSQFLGKLSNEQFF. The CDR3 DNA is TGTGCCAGCAGCCAATTTTTAGGGAAACTGTCCAATGAGCAGTTCTTC.

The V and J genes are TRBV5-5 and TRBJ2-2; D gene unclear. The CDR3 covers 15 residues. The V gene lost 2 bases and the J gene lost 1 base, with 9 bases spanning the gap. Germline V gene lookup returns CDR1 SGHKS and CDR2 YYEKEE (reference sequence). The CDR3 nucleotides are TGTGCCAGCAGCTTAGGCCCGGGGAACACCGGGGAGCTGTTTTTT. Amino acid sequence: CASSLGPGNTGELFF.

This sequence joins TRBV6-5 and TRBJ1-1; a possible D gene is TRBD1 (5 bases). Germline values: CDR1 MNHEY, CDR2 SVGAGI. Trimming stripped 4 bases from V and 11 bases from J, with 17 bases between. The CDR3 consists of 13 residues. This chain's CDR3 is CASSWGTAFVAFF. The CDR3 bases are TGTGCCAGCAGTTGGGGCACAGCGTTCGTCGCTTTCTTT.

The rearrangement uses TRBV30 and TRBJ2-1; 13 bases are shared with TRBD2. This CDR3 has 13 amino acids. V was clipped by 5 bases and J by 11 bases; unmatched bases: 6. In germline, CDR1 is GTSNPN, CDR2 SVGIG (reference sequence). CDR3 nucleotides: TGTGCCTGGGGACTAGCGGGGGACAGTAAGCAGTTCTTC. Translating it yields CAWGLAGDSKQFF.

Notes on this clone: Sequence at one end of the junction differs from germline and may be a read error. CDR3 in amino acids: CASSAGQGEVNTEAFF. The CDR3 DNA sequence: TGTGCTAGCAGCGCGGGACAGGGAGAAGTAAACACTGAAGCTTTCTTT. This chain uses TRBV7-7 with TRBJ1-1; 9 nucleotides agree with TRBD1. Germline V lookup: CDR1 SSHAT, CDR2 FNYEAQ (reference sequence). The CDR3 runs to 16 residues.

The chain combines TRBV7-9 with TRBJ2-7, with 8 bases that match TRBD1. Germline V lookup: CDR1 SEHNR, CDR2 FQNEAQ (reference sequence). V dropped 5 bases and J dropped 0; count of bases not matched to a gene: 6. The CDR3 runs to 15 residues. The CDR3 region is CASSRTGSASYEQYF. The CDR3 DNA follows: TGTGCCAGCAGCCGGACAGGGTCTGCCTCCTACGAGCAGTACTTC.

Here the CDR3 DNA reads TGTGCCAGCAGTTACGGCGGGGGTTCGGACTATGGCTACACCTTC. Translated, it gives CASSYGGGSDYGYTF. The V gene is TRBV6-5, the J gene TRBJ1-2; D may be TRBD1 (5 bases). Germline CDR1 reads MNHEY; CDR2 reads SVGAGI. V lost 2 bases and J 3 bases, leaving 13 bases between the germline ends. CDR3 length equals 15 residues.

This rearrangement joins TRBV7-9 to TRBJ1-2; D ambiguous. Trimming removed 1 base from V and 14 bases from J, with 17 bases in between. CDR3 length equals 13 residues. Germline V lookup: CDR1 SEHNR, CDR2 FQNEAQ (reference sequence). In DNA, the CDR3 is TGTGCCAGCAGCTTAGAGGGTGGGCCGAGCCCAACCTTC. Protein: CASSLEGGPSPTF.